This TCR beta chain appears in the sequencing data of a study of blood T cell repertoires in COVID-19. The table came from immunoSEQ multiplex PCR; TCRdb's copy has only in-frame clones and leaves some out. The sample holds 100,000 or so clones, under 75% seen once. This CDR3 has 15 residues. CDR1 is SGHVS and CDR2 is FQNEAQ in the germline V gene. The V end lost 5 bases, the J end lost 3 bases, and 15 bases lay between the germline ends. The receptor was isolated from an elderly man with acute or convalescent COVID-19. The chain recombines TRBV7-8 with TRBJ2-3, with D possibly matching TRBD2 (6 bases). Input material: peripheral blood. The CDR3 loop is CASSHPGEVTDTQYF. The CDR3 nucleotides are TGTGCCAGCAGCCACCCGGGGGAGGTGACAGATACGCAGTATTTT.